This entry lists 11 T cell receptor beta chains sequenced from one sample in a study of blood T cell repertoires in COVID-19. Method: immunoSEQ multiplex PCR; TCRdb's copy keeps in-frame clones and lacks some. The sample lists around 110,000 clones, roughly 77% occurring once. Material for sequencing was peripheral blood. These receptor sequences come from a man in his sixties with active or convalescent COVID-19.

The chain carries TRBV3-1 (or the pseudogene TRBV3-2) and TRBJ2-7, with D possibly being TRBD2 (6 bases). In germline, CDR1 is LGHDT, CDR2 YNNKEL (reference sequence). The CDR3 runs 14 residues. Trimming took off 4 bases at V and 2 bases at J, with 12 bases between the two ends. The CDR3 reads CASSLGAGTYEQYF. The CDR3 bases are TGTGCCAGCAGCCTAGGGGCGGGAACCTACGAGCAGTACTTC.

This clone showed up just a few times. The chain recombines TRBV5-4 with TRBJ1-1; D is unclear. CDR1 and CDR2 from the germline V gene are SGHNT and YYREEE (reference sequence). V lost 6 bases and J 0 bases, leaving 9 bases between the germline ends. This CDR3 is 13 amino acids long. Written as DNA, the CDR3 is TGTGCCAGCACACTGGAGATGAACACTGAAGCTTTCTTT. As protein: CASTLEMNTEAFF.

The chain combines TRBV27 with TRBJ2-7, with a tentative D call TRBD2 (6 bases). This CDR3 region has 16 residues. V was clipped by 5 bases and J by 7 bases, with 24 bases between them. Germline V CDR1 and CDR2: MNHEY, SMNVEV (reference sequence). The CDR3 nucleotides read TGTGCCAGCAGTCCCCAAATCGTGGGACTCGTATCGGAGCAGTACTTC. Residues: CASSPQIVGLVSEQYF.

The CDR3 loop reads CASSKEVAGGYEQYF. The CDR3, as DNA: TGTGCCAGCAGCAAGGAGGTTGCAGGGGGGTACGAGCAGTACTTC. This chain uses TRBV21-1 with TRBJ2-7; the listed D gene, TRBD1, was not tested against the DNA. TRBV21-1 is assigned pseudogene status. The CDR3 is 15 amino acids.

The chain couples TRBV9 to TRBJ2-5; TRBD2 aligns across 13 bases. Germline assignment: CDR1 SGDLS and CDR2 YYNGEE. With 2 bases clipped from V and 5 bases from J, the junction kept 12 bases outside the gene matches. The CDR3 loop spans 18 amino acids. The chain's CDR3 is CASSVNPRTSGSGETQYF. The CDR3 DNA follows: TGTGCCAGCAGCGTCAACCCGCGGACTAGCGGGAGCGGGGAGACCCAGTACTTC.

The V gene is TRBV12-5, the J gene TRBJ1-5, with 10 bases fitting TRBD1. CDR3 length: 17 amino acids. The V gene end was trimmed by 0 bases and the J gene end by 1 base; junction bases not matched to a gene: 3. Germline lookup yields CDR1 LGHNT and CDR2 FRNRAP. The CDR3 is CASGLVGTGDSNQPQHF. CDR3 sequence (DNA): TGTGCTAGTGGTTTGGTAGGGACAGGGGACAGCAATCAGCCCCAGCATTTT.

CDR3 sequence reads: CASSYSRSYEQYF. CDR3 nucleotide sequence: TGTGCCAGCAGTTACTCGCGATCCTACGAGCAGTACTTC. The chain couples TRBV6-5 to TRBJ2-7; D is unresolved. Germline CDR1 is MNHEY and CDR2 is SVGAGI. There are 13 residues in the CDR3. Trimming stripped 0 bases from V and 1 base from J, with 4 bases between.

This clone was counted only a few times. The CDR3 spells CAWMGSSSNQPQHF. CDR3 nucleotides: TGTGCCTGGATGGGCAGTTCTAGCAATCAGCCCCAGCATTTT. V is TRBV30 and J is TRBJ1-5, with unresolved D. Germline V lookup: CDR1 GTSNPN, CDR2 SVGIG (reference sequence). Trimming stripped 4 bases from V and 0 bases from J, with 10 bases between. There are 14 residues in the CDR3.

The chain joins TRBV3-1 (or the pseudogene TRBV3-2) to TRBJ1-1; D gene unclear. Trimming took off 2 bases at V and 11 bases at J, with 12 bases between the two ends. There are 12 residues in the CDR3. Germline loops: CDR1 LGHDT, CDR2 YNNKEL (reference sequence). The chain's CDR3 is CASSQNRERAFF. CDR3 nucleotide sequence: TGTGCCAGCAGCCAAAACCGTGAACGGGCTTTCTTT.

This rearrangement joins TRBV7-9 to TRBJ1-4; D not certain. The V gene's germline CDR1 is SEHNR and CDR2 FQNEAQ (reference sequence). V was cut by 5 bases and J by 4 bases, with 8 bases left in between. This CDR3 region has 13 residues. The CDR3 sequence: CASSDRGNEKLFF. For the CDR3, the DNA is TGTGCCAGCAGCGATCGCGGTAATGAAAAACTGTTTTTT.

The rearrangement joins TRBV2 to TRBJ1-5, with D possibly matching TRBD1 (6 bases). Germline loops: CDR1 SNHLY, CDR2 FYNNEI. The CDR3 spans 15 residues. Trimming removed 7 bases from V and 3 bases from J, with 16 bases in between. CDR3 DNA: TGTGCCAGCAAGCAATCCGGACAGCCCAATCAGCCCCAGCATTTT. This translates into CASKQSGQPNQPQHF.